What follows are 8 T cell receptor beta chains derived from one specimen sequenced in a study of control samples from healthy donors and cancer patients. Profiling relied on immunoSEQ multiplex PCR, and the TCRdb table lists in-frame clones only, not all of them. Of about 410,000 clones listed, 80% to 95% are singletons. The specimen sequenced was PBMCs. These TCRs come from a man in his forties or fifties with head and neck cancer.

The J gene is TRBJ1-1, the V gene TRBV19; D possibly corresponds to TRBD1 (5 bases). The germline V gene encodes CDR1 LNHDA and CDR2 SQIVND (reference sequence). The CDR3 is made up of 13 amino acids. V dropped 7 bases and J dropped 3 bases, with 12 bases sitting between them. The CDR3, as DNA: TGTGCCAGTAAGGGGCTGCGGTACACTGAAGCTTTCTTT. It yields the protein CASKGLRYTEAFF.

The chain recombines TRBV7-3 with TRBJ2-2; 12 positions agree with TRBD2. In germline, CDR1 is SGHTA, CDR2 FQGTGA. The CDR3 is 17 amino acids. V gave up 5 bases and J gave up 3 bases; unmatched junction bases: 7. The CDR3 sequence is CASSPPSGGADTGELFF. CDR3 sequence (DNA): TGTGCCAGCAGCCCCCCTAGCGGGGGGGCCGACACCGGGGAGCTGTTTTTT.

The chain carries TRBV6-5 and TRBJ1-4; TRBD1 might be the D (5 bases). The CDR3 consists of 13 residues. The V end lost 5 bases, the J end lost 7 bases, and 11 bases lay between the germline ends. CDR1 is MNHEY, CDR2 SVGAGI, per germline. The CDR3: CASSRRGLEKLFF. The CDR3 nucleotides read TGTGCCAGCAGTAGGAGGGGACTTGAAAAACTGTTTTTT.

Worth noting for this clone: In the same sample, other DNA sequences code for this CDR3. CDR3 protein: CAISESGGANTEAFF. CDR3 DNA: TGTGCCATCAGTGAGTCAGGAGGGGCGAACACTGAAGCTTTCTTT. This chain links TRBV10-3 with TRBJ1-1; a possible D gene is TRBD1 (5 bases). Germline loops: CDR1 ENHRY, CDR2 SYGVKD. This CDR3 is 15 amino acids long. V was cut by 0 bases and J by 1 base, with 9 bases left in between.

Here the CDR3 reads CASSLKFYEQYF. The CDR3 bases are TGTGCCAGCAGCTTAAAATTCTACGAGCAGTACTTC. The chain has TRBV7-2 and TRBJ2-7; D unresolved. V was pared by 2 bases and J by 3 bases, with 5 bases between. CDR1 is SGHTA, CDR2 FQGNSA, per germline. The CDR3 loop spans 12 amino acids.

The V call is TRBV25-1, the J call TRBJ2-3; D possibly matches TRBD1 or TRBD2 (6 bases each). Trimming shortened V by 0 bases and J by 6 bases, and 13 bases separated the two germline ends. The CDR3 totals 15 residues. Germline assignment: CDR1 MGHDK and CDR2 SYGVNS. The CDR3 DNA is TGTGCCAGCAGTGAATATAAGGGGGGCCGGGATACGCAGTATTTT. It translates to CASSEYKGGRDTQYF.

This clone was observed many times. The rearrangement uses TRBV6-4 and TRBJ2-3, with a weak D call TRBD1 (5 bases). The CDR3 is 13 residues long. Germline assignment: CDR1 MRHNA and CDR2 SNTAGT. Trimming shortened V by 3 bases and J by 2 bases, and 6 bases separated the two germline ends. The CDR3 is CASSEDNTDTQYF. CDR3 DNA sequence: TGTGCCAGCAGTGAGGACAACACAGATACGCAGTATTTT.

V is TRBV29-1 and J is TRBJ1-3, with unresolved D. V gave up 4 bases and J gave up 0 bases, with 7 bases separating them. Germline assignment: CDR1 SQVTM and CDR2 ANQGSEA. The CDR3 runs 13 residues. The CDR3 spells CSVAPLSGNTIYF. The CDR3 DNA sequence: TGCAGCGTTGCCCCTCTCTCTGGAAACACCATATATTTT.